This T cell receptor beta chain derives from a study of post-analysis software for immune sequencing data. General study findings and limits: Comparison with controls showed significantly lower normalized Chao1 diversity in multiple sclerosis patients. Included in a set of roughly five TRBV segments more frequent in patients than controls were TRBV5-6, TRBV5-1 and TRBV20-1. Batch-mates among the samples co-clustered strongly by F measure.

TCR beta cDNA libraries included unique molecular identifiers. Researchers reported roughly 0.5 million cDNA molecules coming from roughly 0.93 to 9.6 million T cells. TCRdb reprocessed the PCR reads with MiXCR, giving one entry per CDR3 protein. The sample has hundreds of thousands of distinct CDR3 sequences, 25% to 30% seen once. To note about this clonotype: Its specificity is not known.

Trimming removed 4 bases at V and 7 bases at J, with 13 bases between. The CDR3 sequence is 14 residues long. This sequence originates from a girl under 18 with multiple sclerosis. Input material: blood. This chain joins TRBV23-1 and TRBJ1-4; D unresolved. TRBV23-1 is treated as an ORF (open reading frame) with a function not yet certain. The chain's CDR3 is CASSPLGYGEKLFF. The CDR3 DNA reads TGCGCCAGCAGTCCCCTAGGGTATGGTGAAAAACTGTTTTTT.